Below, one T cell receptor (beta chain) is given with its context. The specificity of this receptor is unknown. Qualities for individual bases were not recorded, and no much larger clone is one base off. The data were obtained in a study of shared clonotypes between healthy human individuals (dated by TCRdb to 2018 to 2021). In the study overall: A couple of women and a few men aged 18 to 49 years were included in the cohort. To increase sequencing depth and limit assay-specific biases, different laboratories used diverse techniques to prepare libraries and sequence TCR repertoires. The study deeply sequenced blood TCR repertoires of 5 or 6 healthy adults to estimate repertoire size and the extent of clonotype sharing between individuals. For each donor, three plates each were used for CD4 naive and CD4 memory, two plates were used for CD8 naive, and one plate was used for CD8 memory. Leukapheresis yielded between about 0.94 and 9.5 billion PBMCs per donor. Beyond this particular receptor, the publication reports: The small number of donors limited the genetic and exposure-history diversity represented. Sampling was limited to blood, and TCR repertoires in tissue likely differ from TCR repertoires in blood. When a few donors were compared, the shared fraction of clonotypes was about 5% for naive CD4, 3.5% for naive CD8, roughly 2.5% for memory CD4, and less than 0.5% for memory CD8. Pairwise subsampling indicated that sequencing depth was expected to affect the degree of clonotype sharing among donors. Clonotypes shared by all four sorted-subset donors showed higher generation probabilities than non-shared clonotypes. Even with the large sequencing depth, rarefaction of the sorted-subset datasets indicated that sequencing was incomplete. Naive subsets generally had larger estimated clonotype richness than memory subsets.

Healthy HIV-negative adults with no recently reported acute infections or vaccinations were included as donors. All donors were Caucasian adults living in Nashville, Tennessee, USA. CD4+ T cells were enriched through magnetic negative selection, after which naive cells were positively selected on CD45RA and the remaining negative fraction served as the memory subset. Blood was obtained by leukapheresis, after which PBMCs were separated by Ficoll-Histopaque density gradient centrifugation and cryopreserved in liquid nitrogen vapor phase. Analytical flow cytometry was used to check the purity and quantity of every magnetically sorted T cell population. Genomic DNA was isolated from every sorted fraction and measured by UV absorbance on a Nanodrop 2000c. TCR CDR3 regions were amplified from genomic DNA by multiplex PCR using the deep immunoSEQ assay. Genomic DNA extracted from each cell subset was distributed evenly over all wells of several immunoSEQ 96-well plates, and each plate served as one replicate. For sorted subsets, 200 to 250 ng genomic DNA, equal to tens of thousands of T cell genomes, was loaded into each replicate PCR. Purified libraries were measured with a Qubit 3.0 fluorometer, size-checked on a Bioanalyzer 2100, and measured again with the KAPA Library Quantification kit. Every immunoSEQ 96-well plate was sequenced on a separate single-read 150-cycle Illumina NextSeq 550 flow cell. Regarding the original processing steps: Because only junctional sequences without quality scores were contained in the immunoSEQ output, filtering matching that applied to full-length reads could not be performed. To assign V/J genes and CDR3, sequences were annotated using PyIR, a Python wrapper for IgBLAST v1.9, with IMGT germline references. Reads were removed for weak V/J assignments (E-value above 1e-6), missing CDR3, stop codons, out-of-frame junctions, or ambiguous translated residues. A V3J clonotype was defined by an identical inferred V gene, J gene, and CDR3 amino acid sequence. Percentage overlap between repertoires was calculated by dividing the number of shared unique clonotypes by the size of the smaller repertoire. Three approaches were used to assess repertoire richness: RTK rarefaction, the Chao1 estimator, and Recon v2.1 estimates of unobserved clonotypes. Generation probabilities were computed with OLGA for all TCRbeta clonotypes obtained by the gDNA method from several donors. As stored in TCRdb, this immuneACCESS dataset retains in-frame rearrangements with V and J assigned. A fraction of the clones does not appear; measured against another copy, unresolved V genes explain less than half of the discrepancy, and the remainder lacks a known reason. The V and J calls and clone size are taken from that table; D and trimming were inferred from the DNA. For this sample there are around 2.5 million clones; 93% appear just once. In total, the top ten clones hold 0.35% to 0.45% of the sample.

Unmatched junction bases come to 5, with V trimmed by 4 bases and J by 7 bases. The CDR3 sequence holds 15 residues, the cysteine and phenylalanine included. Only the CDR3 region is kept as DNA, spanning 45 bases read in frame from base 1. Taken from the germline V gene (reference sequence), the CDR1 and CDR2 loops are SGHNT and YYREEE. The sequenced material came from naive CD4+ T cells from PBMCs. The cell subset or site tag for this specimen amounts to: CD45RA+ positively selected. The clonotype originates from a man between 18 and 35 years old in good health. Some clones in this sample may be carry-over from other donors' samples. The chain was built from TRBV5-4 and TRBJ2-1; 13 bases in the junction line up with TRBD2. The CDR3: CASSRTSGSLNEQFF. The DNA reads TGTGCCAGCAGCCGGACTAGCGGGAGTTTGAATGAGCAGTTCTTC.